Below, one TCR beta chain is given with its context. This record belongs to a study of blood T cell repertoires in COVID-19. Study processing details: The assay estimated nucleated cells by amplifying reference gene primers. Clones were sequenced by immunoSEQ multiplex PCR, and TCRdb holds only the in-frame ones, with some missing. V and J calls and clone size are those listed in that table; D and trimming were worked out from the DNA. The sample lists about 350,000 clones; around 87% were seen once. CDR3 length: 12 amino acids. Germline V CDR1 and CDR2: SEHNR, FQNEAQ (reference sequence). V lost 5 bases to trimming and J lost 2 bases, with 6 bases between them.

The sequencing input was peripheral blood. The receptor's source is a woman in her forties or fifties with COVID-19, enrolled during active disease. The chain has TRBV7-9 and TRBJ2-5; D not certain. As DNA, the CDR3 is TGTGCCAGCAGCGCACAGCAAGAGACCCAGTACTTC. It yields the protein CASSAQQETQYF.